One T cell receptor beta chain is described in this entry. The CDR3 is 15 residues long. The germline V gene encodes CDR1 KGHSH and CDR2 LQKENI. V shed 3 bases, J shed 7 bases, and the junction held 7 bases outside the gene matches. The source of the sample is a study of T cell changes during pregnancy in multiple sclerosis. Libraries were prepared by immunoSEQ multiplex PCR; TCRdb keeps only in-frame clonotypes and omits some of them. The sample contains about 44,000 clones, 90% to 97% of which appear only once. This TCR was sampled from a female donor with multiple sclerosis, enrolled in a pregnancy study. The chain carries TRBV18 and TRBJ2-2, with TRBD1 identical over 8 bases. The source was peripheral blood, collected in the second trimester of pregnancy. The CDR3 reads CASSPETGAVGELFF. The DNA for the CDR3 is TGTGCCAGCTCACCGGAGACAGGGGCGGTCGGGGAGCTGTTTTTT.